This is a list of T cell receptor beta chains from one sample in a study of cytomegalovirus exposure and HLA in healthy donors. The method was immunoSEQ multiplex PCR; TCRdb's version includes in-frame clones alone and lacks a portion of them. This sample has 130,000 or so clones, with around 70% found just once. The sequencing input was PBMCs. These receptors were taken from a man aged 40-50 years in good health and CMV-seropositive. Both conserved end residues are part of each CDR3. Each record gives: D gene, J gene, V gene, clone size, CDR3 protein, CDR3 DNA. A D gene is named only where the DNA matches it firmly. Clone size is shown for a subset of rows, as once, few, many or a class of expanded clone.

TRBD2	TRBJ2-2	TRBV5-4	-	CASSFSSGSTGELFF	TGTGCCAGCAGCTTTTCTAGCGGGTCCACCGGGGAGCTGTTTTTT
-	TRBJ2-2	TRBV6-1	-	CASCGAAGELFF	TGTGCCAGTTGTGGGGCCGCCGGGGAGCTGTTTTTT
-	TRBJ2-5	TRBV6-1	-	CASSEGTAGFQETQYF	TGTGCCAGCAGTGAAGGGACGGCGGGGTTCCAAGAGACCCAGTACTTC
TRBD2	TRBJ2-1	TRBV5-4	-	CASSPRTSGYNEQFF	TGTGCCAGCAGCCCAAGGACTAGCGGTTACAATGAGCAGTTCTTC
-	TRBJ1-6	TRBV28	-	CASSFRVSNSPLHF	TGTGCCAGCAGTTTCAGGGTCTCTAATTCACCCCTCCACTTT
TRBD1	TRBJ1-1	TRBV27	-	CASSLKQGANTEAFF	TGTGCCAGCAGCTTAAAGCAGGGGGCAAACACTGAAGCTTTCTTT
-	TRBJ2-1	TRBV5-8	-	CASSLRNREQFF	TGTGCCAGCAGCTTGCGAAACAGGGAGCAGTTCTTC
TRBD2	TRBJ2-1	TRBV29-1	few	CSVEGLAGGQYNEQFF	TGCAGCGTTGAAGGCCTAGCGGGAGGCCAGTACAATGAGCAGTTCTTC
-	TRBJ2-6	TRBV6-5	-	CATIYAGPGANVLTF	TGTGCCACCATATACGCAGGGCCCGGGGCCAACGTCCTGACTTTC
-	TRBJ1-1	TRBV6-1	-	CASSRGGENTEAFF	TGTGCCAGCAGTCGGGGGGGGGAGAACACTGAAGCTTTCTTT
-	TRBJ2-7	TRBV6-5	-	CASSNLAADEQYF	TGTGCCAGCAGTAACTTGGCCGCTGACGAGCAGTACTTC
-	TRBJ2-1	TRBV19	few	CASSPDRFSYNEQFF	TGTGCCAGTAGTCCTGACAGGTTTTCCTACAATGAGCAGTTCTTC
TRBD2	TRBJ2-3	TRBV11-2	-	CASSFTGGRGSDTQYF	TGTGCCAGCAGCTTTACGGGCGGGAGGGGGTCAGATACGCAGTATTTT
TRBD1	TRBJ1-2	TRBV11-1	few	CASSPQRTGDGYTF	TGTGCCAGCAGCCCCCAAAGGACAGGGGATGGCTACACCTTC
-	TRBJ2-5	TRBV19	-	CASSIGHRVEETQYF	TGTGCCAGTAGTATAGGTCACAGGGTGGAAGAGACCCAGTACTTC
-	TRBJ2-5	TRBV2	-	CASSEARVGGTQYF	TGTGCCAGCAGTGAAGCCAGGGTGGGGGGGACCCAGTACTTC
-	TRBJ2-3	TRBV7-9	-	CASSSRLEGTDTQYF	TGTGCCAGCAGTTCTAGACTAGAGGGCACAGATACGCAGTATTTT
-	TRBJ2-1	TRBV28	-	CASRPHSQGDEQFF	TGTGCCAGCAGGCCACATTCACAGGGTGATGAGCAGTTCTTC
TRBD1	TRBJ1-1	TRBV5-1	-	CASSFAPGQPNTEAFF	TGCGCCAGCAGCTTCGCCCCGGGACAGCCAAACACTGAAGCTTTCTTT
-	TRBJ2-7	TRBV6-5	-	CASRKELGVYEQYF	TGTGCCAGCAGAAAGGAGCTCGGGGTCTACGAGCAGTACTTC
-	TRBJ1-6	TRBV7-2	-	CASSLRTDNSPLHF	TGTGCCAGCAGCTTAAGGACAGATAATTCACCCCTCCACTTT
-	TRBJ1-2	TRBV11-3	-	CASSSGSAGSYGYTF	TGTGCCAGCAGCTCTGGGTCGGCGGGAAGCTATGGCTACACCTTC
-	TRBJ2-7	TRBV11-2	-	CASRPGNSYEQYF	TGTGCCAGCAGGCCCGGGAACTCCTACGAGCAGTACTTC
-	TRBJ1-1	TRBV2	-	CASIGTTNTEAFF	TGTGCCAGCATTGGGACAACTAACACTGAAGCTTTCTTT
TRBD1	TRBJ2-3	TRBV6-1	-	CASSWTGKVSYF	TGTGCCAGCAGTTGGACAGGGAAGGTGTCGTATTTT
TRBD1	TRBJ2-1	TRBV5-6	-	CASSFQGAWDNEQFF	TGTGCCAGCAGCTTCCAGGGGGCATGGGACAATGAGCAGTTCTTC
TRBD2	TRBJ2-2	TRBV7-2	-	CASSTGRGGELFF	TGTGCCAGCAGCACCGGGAGGGGCGGGGAGCTGTTTTTT
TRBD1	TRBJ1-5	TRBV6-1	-	CASSERRQGGYSNQPQHF	TGTGCCAGCAGTGAGAGAAGACAGGGGGGATATAGCAATCAGCCCCAGCATTTT
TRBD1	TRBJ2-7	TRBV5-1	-	CASSSSDRGYEQYF	TGCGCCAGCAGCTCCTCGGACAGGGGGTACGAGCAGTACTTC
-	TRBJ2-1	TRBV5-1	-	CASSPTPTTNNEQFF	TGCGCCAGCAGCCCGACACCGACCACGAACAATGAGCAGTTCTTC
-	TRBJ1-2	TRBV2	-	CASSEETVGGYTF	TGTGCCAGCAGTGAGGAGACCGTAGGAGGCTACACCTTC
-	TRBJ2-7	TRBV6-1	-	CASIPGHYSYEQYF	TGTGCCAGCATTCCGGGACACTACTCCTACGAGCAGTACTTC
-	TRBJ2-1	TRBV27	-	CASRRRDALRDTAEQFF	TGTGCCAGCAGGCGGAGGGACGCTTTACGGGATACGGCTGAGCAGTTCTTC
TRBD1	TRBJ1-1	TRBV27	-	CASSHWTGGWDTEAFF	TGTGCCAGCTCCCATTGGACAGGGGGCTGGGACACTGAAGCTTTCTTT
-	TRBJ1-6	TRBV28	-	CASSGSGRGFSPLHF	TGTGCCAGTTCAGGGTCTGGGCGTGGCTTTTCACCCCTCCACTTT
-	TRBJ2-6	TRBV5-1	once	CASSPGLTSGANVLTF	TGCGCCAGCAGCCCCGGACTGACCTCTGGGGCCAACGTCCTGACTTTC
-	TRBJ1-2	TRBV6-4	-	CASSDGQSYGYTF	TGTGCCAGCAGTGACGGGCAGTCCTATGGCTACACCTTC
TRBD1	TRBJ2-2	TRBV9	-	CASSVRTGRTGELFF	TGTGCCAGCAGCGTTCGGACAGGGCGAACCGGGGAGCTGTTTTTT
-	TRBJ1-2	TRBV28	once	CASSLRARGTGYTF	TGTGCCAGCAGTTTAAGGGCCAGGGGTACTGGCTACACCTTC
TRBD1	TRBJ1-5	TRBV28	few	CASSPPGQGVEQPQHF	TGTGCCAGCAGTCCTCCGGGACAGGGGGTCGAGCAGCCCCAGCATTTT
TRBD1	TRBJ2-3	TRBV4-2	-	CASKGALPDTQYF	TGTGCCAGCAAGGGGGCTTTACCAGATACGCAGTATTTT
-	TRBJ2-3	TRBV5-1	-	CASSFWGETTDTQYF	TGCGCCAGCAGCTTTTGGGGGGAGACCACAGATACGCAGTATTTT
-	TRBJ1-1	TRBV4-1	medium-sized	CASSPAQRHNTEAFF	TGCGCCAGCAGCCCCGCCCAGCGGCACAACACTGAAGCTTTCTTT
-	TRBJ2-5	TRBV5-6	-	CASSFKGRGWYETQYF	TGTGCCAGCAGCTTCAAGGGGCGCGGATGGTATGAGACCCAGTACTTC
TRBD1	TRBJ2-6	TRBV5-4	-	CASSYHRGRRTLNGANVLTF	TGTGCCAGCAGTTATCACAGGGGGCGCCGGACTTTGAACGGGGCCAACGTCCTGACTTTC
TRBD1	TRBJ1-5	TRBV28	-	CASREAGGLGQPQHF	TGTGCCAGCAGAGAGGCAGGGGGGTTAGGGCAGCCCCAGCATTTT
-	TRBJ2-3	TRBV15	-	CATRGAQPTDTQYF	TGTGCCACCAGGGGGGCTCAGCCCACAGATACGCAGTATTTT
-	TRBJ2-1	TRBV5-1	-	CASSPRGAYHNEQFF	TGCGCCAGCAGCCCACGGGGGGCTTACCACAATGAGCAGTTCTTC
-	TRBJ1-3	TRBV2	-	CASTPTSLGNTIYF	TGTGCCAGCACCCCGACTTCTCTCGGAAACACCATATATTTT
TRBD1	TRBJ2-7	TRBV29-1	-	CSVGDRRSYEQYF	TGCAGCGTTGGGGACAGACGCTCCTACGAGCAGTACTTC
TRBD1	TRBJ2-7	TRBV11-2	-	CASSLGARGLNEQYF	TGTGCCAGCAGCTTAGGGGCCAGGGGGCTCAACGAGCAGTACTTC